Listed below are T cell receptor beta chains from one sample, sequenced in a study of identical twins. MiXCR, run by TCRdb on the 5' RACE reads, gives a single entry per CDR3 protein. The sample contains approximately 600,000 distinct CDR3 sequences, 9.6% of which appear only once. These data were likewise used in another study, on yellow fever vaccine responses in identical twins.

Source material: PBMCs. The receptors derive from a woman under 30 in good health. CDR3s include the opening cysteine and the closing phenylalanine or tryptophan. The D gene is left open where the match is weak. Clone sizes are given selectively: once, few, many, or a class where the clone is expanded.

cdr3_nt: TGTGCCAGCAGTTACTCTGGACTAGCGGGTACGAACACCGGGGAGCTGTTTTTT
cdr3_aa: CASSYSGLAGTNTGELFF
j_call: TRBJ2-2
clone_size: .
d_call: TRBD2
v_call: TRBV6-2/TRBV6-3

cdr3_nt: TGTGCCAGCAGCCTACATGGGACTTACTCTGGAAACACCATATATTTT
cdr3_aa: CASSLHGTYSGNTIYF
j_call: TRBJ1-3
clone_size: .
d_call: .
v_call: TRBV6-1

cdr3_nt: TGTGCCAGCAGGTATGACAGGGGGCCATGGAATGAGCAGTTCTTC
cdr3_aa: CASRYDRGPWNEQFF
j_call: TRBJ2-1
clone_size: .
d_call: TRBD1
v_call: TRBV7-9

cdr3_nt: TGCAGTGCTAGAGATGCCTGGAGCTCCTACAATGAGCAGTTCTTC
cdr3_aa: CSARDAWSSYNEQFF
j_call: TRBJ2-1
clone_size: few
d_call: .
v_call: TRBV20-1

cdr3_nt: TGTGCCATCGGGAGGCCGGGATGGGAGCAGTTCTTC
cdr3_aa: CAIGRPGWEQFF
j_call: TRBJ2-1
clone_size: many
d_call: TRBD2
v_call: TRBV5-8

cdr3_nt: TGTGCCAGCAGTCCCCTAGACAGGGTCCAAGAGACCCAGTACTTC
cdr3_aa: CASSPLDRVQETQYF
j_call: TRBJ2-5
clone_size: many
d_call: TRBD1
v_call: TRBV12-3/TRBV12-4

cdr3_nt: TGTGCCAGTAGTCTTGACGGGCGGAAGGAAAATGAGCAGTTCTTC
cdr3_aa: CASSLDGRKENEQFF
j_call: TRBJ2-1
clone_size: .
d_call: .
v_call: TRBV19

cdr3_nt: TGTGCCATCAGTGGAAAAGGACAGGGGGCAGCCTACGAGCAGTACTTC
cdr3_aa: CAISGKGQGAAYEQYF
j_call: TRBJ2-7
clone_size: many
d_call: TRBD1
v_call: TRBV10-3

cdr3_nt: TGTGCCAGCAGCTTTCCCGGGACAGCGTCTTGGGAGCAGTACTTC
cdr3_aa: CASSFPGTASWEQYF
j_call: TRBJ2-7
clone_size: .
d_call: TRBD1
v_call: TRBV7-9

cdr3_nt: TGCAGTGTCCGGAAGGGAGAGACCCAGTACTTC
cdr3_aa: CSVRKGETQYF
j_call: TRBJ2-5
clone_size: many
d_call: .
v_call: TRBV20-1

cdr3_nt: TGCGCCAGCAGCCAGACAGGGGGCTACACTGAAGCTTTCTTT
cdr3_aa: CASSQTGGYTEAFF
j_call: TRBJ1-1
clone_size: many
d_call: TRBD1
v_call: TRBV5-1

cdr3_nt: TGTGCCATCAGTGGTTGGCGGGCCCCTTCCTACGAGCAGTACTTC
cdr3_aa: CAISGWRAPSYEQYF
j_call: TRBJ2-7
clone_size: many
d_call: .
v_call: TRBV10-3

cdr3_nt: TGTGCCAGCAGTTCCAACCCCCCCGGCTCCTACGAGCAGTACTTC
cdr3_aa: CASSSNPPGSYEQYF
j_call: TRBJ2-7
clone_size: .
d_call: .
v_call: TRBV27

cdr3_nt: TGTGCCAGCAGGGGGGACAGGGGTCACAATGAGCAGTTCTTC
cdr3_aa: CASRGDRGHNEQFF
j_call: TRBJ2-1
clone_size: .
d_call: TRBD1
v_call: TRBV28

cdr3_nt: TGTGCCAGCAGCCGAAGACAGGGAGAGCAGTTCTTC
cdr3_aa: CASSRRQGEQFF
j_call: TRBJ2-1
clone_size: many
d_call: TRBD1
v_call: TRBV11-2

cdr3_nt: TGTGCCAGCAGTTATAGAGCCGGGGGACAGGGGCTGTTTGAAAAACTGTTTTTT
cdr3_aa: CASSYRAGGQGLFEKLFF
j_call: TRBJ1-4
clone_size: few
d_call: TRBD1
v_call: TRBV12-3/TRBV12-4

cdr3_nt: TGTGCCAGCAGCGGGACTAGCGGGCTCCTCTACAATGAGCAGTTCTTC
cdr3_aa: CASSGTSGLLYNEQFF
j_call: TRBJ2-1
clone_size: many
d_call: TRBD2
v_call: TRBV6-1

cdr3_nt: TGTGCCAGCAGCCGGGACAGGGGAGGACCCGGGGAGCTGTTTTTT
cdr3_aa: CASSRDRGGPGELFF
j_call: TRBJ2-2
clone_size: .
d_call: TRBD1
v_call: TRBV7-9

cdr3_nt: TGCAGTGCTAGAGTTGAGCGGGGGATCAATGAGCAGTTCTTC
cdr3_aa: CSARVERGINEQFF
j_call: TRBJ2-1
clone_size: .
d_call: TRBD2
v_call: TRBV20-1

cdr3_nt: TGTGCCAGCAGCCCCATAGCCAGCGGGGGATTCACAGATACGCAGTATTTT
cdr3_aa: CASSPIASGGFTDTQYF
j_call: TRBJ2-3
clone_size: many
d_call: TRBD2
v_call: TRBV3-1

cdr3_nt: TGTGCCAGCAGCTCCCTGATGGGGACAGATAATGAAAAACTGTTTTTT
cdr3_aa: CASSSLMGTDNEKLFF
j_call: TRBJ1-4
clone_size: .
d_call: TRBD1
v_call: TRBV5-5

cdr3_nt: TGTGCCAGCAGCCCCCCCGATGAAGAGACCCAGTACTTC
cdr3_aa: CASSPPDEETQYF
j_call: TRBJ2-5
clone_size: few
d_call: .
v_call: TRBV7-9

cdr3_nt: TGCAGTGCTAGCCCTAATTTGAGGGGTTGGAAAGCTTTCTTT
cdr3_aa: CSASPNLRGWKAFF
j_call: TRBJ1-1
clone_size: many
d_call: .
v_call: TRBV20-1

cdr3_nt: TGTGCCAGCTCACCATTTCCATCTTTAAGGGCCTACGAGCAGTACTTC
cdr3_aa: CASSPFPSLRAYEQYF
j_call: TRBJ2-7
clone_size: .
d_call: .
v_call: TRBV18

cdr3_nt: TGTGCCAGCAGTTCCAAGGGGCCGGGATGGAACGAGCAGTACTTC
cdr3_aa: CASSSKGPGWNEQYF
j_call: TRBJ2-7
clone_size: many
d_call: .
v_call: TRBV28

cdr3_nt: TGTGCCACCAGCGGGGACCCCCGGGAGACCCAGTACTTC
cdr3_aa: CATSGDPRETQYF
j_call: TRBJ2-5
clone_size: .
d_call: .
v_call: TRBV15

cdr3_nt: TGCAGTGCTAGAGATCTTAACTTTCGGGATGAGCAGTTCTTC
cdr3_aa: CSARDLNFRDEQFF
j_call: TRBJ2-1
clone_size: .
d_call: .
v_call: TRBV20-1

cdr3_nt: TGCGCCACCATGCAGCCGGACAGCTGCGTTTTC
cdr3_aa: CATMQPDSCVF
j_call: TRBJ2-7
clone_size: few
d_call: .
v_call: TRBV4-1

cdr3_nt: TGTGCCAGCAGCTTGAGCCGGGACAGGGTATATGGCTACACCTTC
cdr3_aa: CASSLSRDRVYGYTF
j_call: TRBJ1-2
clone_size: many
d_call: TRBD1
v_call: TRBV6-1

cdr3_nt: TGCAGCGTCGCCCCAGGGGGCTCCAGCCATGAGCAGTTCTTC
cdr3_aa: CSVAPGGSSHEQFF
j_call: TRBJ2-1
clone_size: many
d_call: TRBD1
v_call: TRBV29-1

cdr3_nt: TGTGCCAGCAGCGTAGGAGCAACTTCCACAACCGTCATATTGCGCTACAATGAGCAGTTCTTC
cdr3_aa: CASSVGATSTTVILRYNEQFF
j_call: TRBJ2-1
clone_size: many
d_call: .
v_call: TRBV9

cdr3_nt: TGTGCCAGCACAGGGGGCCAATGGGTTTACGAGCAGTACTTC
cdr3_aa: CASTGGQWVYEQYF
j_call: TRBJ2-7
clone_size: .
d_call: TRBD1
v_call: TRBV28

cdr3_nt: TGCAGTGCTAGTGGGCCAACTGCCTATGGCTACACCTTC
cdr3_aa: CSASGPTAYGYTF
j_call: TRBJ1-2
clone_size: many
d_call: .
v_call: TRBV20-1

cdr3_nt: TGCAGTGCTACGGCTAGCGGGGGGGCCTACAATGAGCAGTTCTTC
cdr3_aa: CSATASGGAYNEQFF
j_call: TRBJ2-1
clone_size: .
d_call: TRBD2
v_call: TRBV20-1

cdr3_nt: TGTGCCATCAGTGAGGGTCAGCAAGAGACCCAGTACTTC
cdr3_aa: CAISEGQQETQYF
j_call: TRBJ2-5
clone_size: many
d_call: .
v_call: TRBV10-3

cdr3_nt: TGTGCCAGCTCCCCCACTAGCGGTTCAAACACCGGGGAGCTGTTTTTT
cdr3_aa: CASSPTSGSNTGELFF
j_call: TRBJ2-2
clone_size: .
d_call: TRBD2
v_call: TRBV18

cdr3_nt: TGTGCCAGCAGTCCGGGACTCCTTACTTTCACAGATACGCAGTATTTT
cdr3_aa: CASSPGLLTFTDTQYF
j_call: TRBJ2-3
clone_size: few
d_call: .
v_call: TRBV6-2/TRBV6-3

cdr3_nt: TGCGCCAGCAGCGCTATTACCGGGACGGTACCTAGCACAGATACGCAGTATTTT
cdr3_aa: CASSAITGTVPSTDTQYF
j_call: TRBJ2-3
clone_size: many
d_call: .
v_call: TRBV5-1

cdr3_nt: TGTGCCAGCAGTTACCCAACCAATGAGCAGTTCTTC
cdr3_aa: CASSYPTNEQFF
j_call: TRBJ2-1
clone_size: .
d_call: .
v_call: TRBV6-2/TRBV6-3

cdr3_nt: TGTGCCAGCAGCCAAGATCTTGTACTAGCGGACTTCCTAACATCCTACGAGCAGTACTTC
cdr3_aa: CASSQDLVLADFLTSYEQYF
j_call: TRBJ2-7
clone_size: many
d_call: TRBD2
v_call: TRBV3-1

cdr3_nt: TGCGCCAGCAGCCCCGAAGCGCCGCCCTACGAGCAGTACTTC
cdr3_aa: CASSPEAPPYEQYF
j_call: TRBJ2-7
clone_size: many
d_call: .
v_call: TRBV5-1

cdr3_nt: TGTGCCAGCAGTTCACAGCTCTCTGGAAACACCATATATTTT
cdr3_aa: CASSSQLSGNTIYF
j_call: TRBJ1-3
clone_size: many
d_call: .
v_call: TRBV12-3/TRBV12-4